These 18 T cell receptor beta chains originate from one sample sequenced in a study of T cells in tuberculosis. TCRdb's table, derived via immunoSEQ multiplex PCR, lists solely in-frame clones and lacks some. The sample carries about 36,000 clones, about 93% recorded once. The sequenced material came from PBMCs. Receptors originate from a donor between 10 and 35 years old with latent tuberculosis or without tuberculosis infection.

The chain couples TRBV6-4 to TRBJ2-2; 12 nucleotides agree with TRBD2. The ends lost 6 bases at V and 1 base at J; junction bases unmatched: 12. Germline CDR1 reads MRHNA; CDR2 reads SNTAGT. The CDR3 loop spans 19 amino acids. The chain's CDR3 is CASSLLAGGPGQNTGELFF. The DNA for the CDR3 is TGTGCCAGCAGCCTACTAGCGGGGGGACCCGGACAGAACACCGGGGAGCTGTTTTTT.

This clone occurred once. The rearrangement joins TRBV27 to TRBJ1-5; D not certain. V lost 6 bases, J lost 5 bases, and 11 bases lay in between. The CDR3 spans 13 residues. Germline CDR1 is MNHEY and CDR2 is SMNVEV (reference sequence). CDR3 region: CASRNYGDQPQHF. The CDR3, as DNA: TGTGCCAGCAGGAACTACGGGGATCAGCCCCAGCATTTT.

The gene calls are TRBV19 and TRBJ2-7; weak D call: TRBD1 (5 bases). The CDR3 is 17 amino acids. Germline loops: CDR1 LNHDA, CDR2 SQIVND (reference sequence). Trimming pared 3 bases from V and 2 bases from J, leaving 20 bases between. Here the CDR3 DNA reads TGTGCCAGTAGTATGGGAACCGTCGGTGGGGCCACCTACGAGCAGTACTTC. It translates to CASSMGTVGGATYEQYF.

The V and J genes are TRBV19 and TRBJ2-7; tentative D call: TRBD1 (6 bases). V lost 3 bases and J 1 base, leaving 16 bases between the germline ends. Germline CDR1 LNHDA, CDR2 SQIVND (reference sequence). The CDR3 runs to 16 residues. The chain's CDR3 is CASSIQGTVDSYEQYF. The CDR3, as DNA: TGTGCCAGTAGTATTCAGGGGACCGTGGATTCCTACGAGCAGTACTTC.

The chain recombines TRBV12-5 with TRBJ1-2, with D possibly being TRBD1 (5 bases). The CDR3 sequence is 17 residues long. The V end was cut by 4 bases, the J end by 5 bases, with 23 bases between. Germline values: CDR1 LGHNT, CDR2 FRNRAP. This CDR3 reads CASGSPTRVNIEYGYTF. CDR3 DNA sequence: TGTGCTAGTGGTTCGCCGACCAGGGTTAATATAGAGTATGGCTACACCTTC.

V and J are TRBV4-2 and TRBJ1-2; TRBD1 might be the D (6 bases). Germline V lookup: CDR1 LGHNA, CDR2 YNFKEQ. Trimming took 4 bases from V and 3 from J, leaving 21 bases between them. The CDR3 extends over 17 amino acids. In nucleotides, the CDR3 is TGTGCCAGCAGCCGTATAAGGACAGCTTATAAGGACTATGGCTACACCTTC. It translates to CASSRIRTAYKDYGYTF.

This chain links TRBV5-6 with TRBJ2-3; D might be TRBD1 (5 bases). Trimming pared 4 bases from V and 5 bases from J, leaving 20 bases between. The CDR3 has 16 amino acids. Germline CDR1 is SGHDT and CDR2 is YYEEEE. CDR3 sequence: CASSTEGVIGEDTQYF. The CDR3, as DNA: TGTGCCAGCAGCACGGAAGGGGTCATCGGTGAAGATACGCAGTATTTT.

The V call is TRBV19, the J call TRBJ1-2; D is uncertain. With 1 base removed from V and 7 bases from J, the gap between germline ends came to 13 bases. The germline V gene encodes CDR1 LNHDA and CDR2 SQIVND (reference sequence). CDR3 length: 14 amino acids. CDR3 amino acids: CASSIVGAQGGYTF. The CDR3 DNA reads TGTGCCAGTAGTATAGTGGGCGCCCAAGGTGGCTACACCTTC.

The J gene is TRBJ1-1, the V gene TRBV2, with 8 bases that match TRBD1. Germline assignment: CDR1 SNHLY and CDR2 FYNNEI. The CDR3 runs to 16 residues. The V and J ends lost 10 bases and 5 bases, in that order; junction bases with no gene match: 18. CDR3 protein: CATLAGQGAETTEAFF. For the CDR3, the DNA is TGTGCCACCCTCGCGGGGCAGGGGGCGGAAACAACTGAAGCTTTCTTT.

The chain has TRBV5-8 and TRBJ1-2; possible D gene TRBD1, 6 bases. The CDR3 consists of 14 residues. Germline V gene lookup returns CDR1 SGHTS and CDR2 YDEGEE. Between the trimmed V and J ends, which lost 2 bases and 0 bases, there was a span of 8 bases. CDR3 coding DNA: TGTGCCAGCAGCTTACAGGGATCTAACTATGGCTACACCTTC. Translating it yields CASSLQGSNYGYTF.

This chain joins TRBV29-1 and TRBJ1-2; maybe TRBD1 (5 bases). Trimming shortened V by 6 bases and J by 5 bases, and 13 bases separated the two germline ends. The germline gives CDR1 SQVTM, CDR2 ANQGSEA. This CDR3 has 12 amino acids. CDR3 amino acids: CSVPDRSYGYTF. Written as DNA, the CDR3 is TGCAGCGTCCCCGACAGAAGTTATGGCTACACCTTC.

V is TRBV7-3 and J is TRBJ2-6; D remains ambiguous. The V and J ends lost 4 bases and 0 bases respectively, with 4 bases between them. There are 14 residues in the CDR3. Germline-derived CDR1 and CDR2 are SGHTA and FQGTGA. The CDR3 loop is CASSSISGANVLTF. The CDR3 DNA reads TGTGCCAGCAGCTCTATCTCTGGGGCCAACGTCCTGACTTTC.

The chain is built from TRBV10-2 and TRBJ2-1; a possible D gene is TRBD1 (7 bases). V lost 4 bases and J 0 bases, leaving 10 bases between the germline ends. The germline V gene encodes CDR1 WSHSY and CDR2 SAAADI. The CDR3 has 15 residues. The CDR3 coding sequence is TGCGCCAGCAGTGCAGGGGGGATCTCCTACAATGAGCAGTTCTTC. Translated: CASSAGGISYNEQFF.

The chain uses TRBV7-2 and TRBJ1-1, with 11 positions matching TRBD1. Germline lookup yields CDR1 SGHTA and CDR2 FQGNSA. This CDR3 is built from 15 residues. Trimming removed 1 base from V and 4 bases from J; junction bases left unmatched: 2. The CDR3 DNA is TGTGCCAGCAGCTTAGGCGGGACAGGGGGCACTGAAGCTTTCTTT. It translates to CASSLGGTGGTEAFF.

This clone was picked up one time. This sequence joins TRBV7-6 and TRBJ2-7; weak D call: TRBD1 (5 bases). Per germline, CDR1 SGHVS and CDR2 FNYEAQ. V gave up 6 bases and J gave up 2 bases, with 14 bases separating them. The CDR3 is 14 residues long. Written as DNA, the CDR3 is TGTGCCAGCAGTAAGACAGATAAAGCCTACGAGCAGTACTTC. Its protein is CASSKTDKAYEQYF.

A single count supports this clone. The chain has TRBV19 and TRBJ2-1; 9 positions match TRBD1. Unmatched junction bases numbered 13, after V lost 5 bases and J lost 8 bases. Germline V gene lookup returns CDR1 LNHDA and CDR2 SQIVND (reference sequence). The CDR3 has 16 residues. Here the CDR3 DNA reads TGTGCCAGTAGTCCTCGGGGTGGGACAGGGATCCATGAGCAGTTCTTC. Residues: CASSPRGGTGIHEQFF.

This CDR3 is CASSPPGQGYGYTF. The CDR3 region has the DNA TGCGCCAGCAGTCCCCCGGGACAGGGGTATGGCTACACCTTC. V gene TRBV5-1 combines with J gene TRBJ1-2; 10 positions agree with TRBD1. The ends lost 5 bases at V and 5 bases at J; junction bases unmatched: 6. Looked up from germline, CDR1 is SGHRS and CDR2 is YFSETQ. This CDR3 is 14 amino acids long.

The CDR3 coding sequence is TGTGCCAGCTCGCTGGGGCATGAGCAGTTCTTC. This codes for CASSLGHEQFF. The genes are TRBV7-2 and TRBJ2-1; tentatively, D is TRBD1 (5 bases). This CDR3 comprises 11 residues. Germline V gives CDR1 SGHTA, CDR2 FQGNSA. The V and J ends lost 8 bases and 8 bases respectively, with 10 bases between them.